This T cell receptor (beta chain) was identified in a study of naive and memory T cell subsets. The SP2 primer and nested alpha and beta constant region primers amplified ligated cDNA in four rounds. Reverse transcription of blood and skin TCR RNA was primed at alpha and beta constant regions. Using its own MiXCR run on the 5' RACE reads, TCRdb lists one record per CDR3 protein. Here the sample spans around 56,000 distinct CDR3 sequences, around 8% being singletons. An oligonucleotide containing a UMI was ligated to the 3' end of TCR cDNA. Whole-blood samples were 2 to 3 ml of peripheral blood from healthy adult volunteers. Cells were not sorted; total RNA input targeted about 1 to 1,100 ng. This clonotype was seen ten or more times. The source is a female donor in good health.

CDR3 protein: CSVPDQTVQRGTEAFF. The DNA of the CDR3 is TGCAGCGTACCTGACCAGACAGTACAAAGGGGCACTGAAGCTTTCTTT. The chain has TRBV29-1 and TRBJ1-1; weak D call: TRBD1 (5 bases). This CDR3 region has 16 residues. The V end was cut by 6 bases, the J end by 4 bases, with 24 bases between. CDR1 is SQVTM and CDR2 is ANQGSEA in the germline V gene.